These 13 T cell receptor beta chains came from one sample sequenced in a study of control samples from healthy donors and cancer patients. Clones were sequenced by immunoSEQ multiplex PCR, and TCRdb holds only the in-frame ones, with some missing. The sample yields approximately 82,000 clones, around 87% seen once. The sample comprised blood. These receptors originate from a man aged 50-59 years in good health.

This clone was counted between two and nine times. This rearrangement joins TRBV9 to TRBJ1-2, with 7 nucleotides matching TRBD1. This CDR3 region has 14 residues. After removal of 3 bases from V and 4 bases from J, the junction contained 6 bases not matched to a gene. Germline V gene data show CDR1 as SGDLS and CDR2 as YYNGEE. The DNA of the CDR3 is TGTGCCAGCAGCGCAGGAGGGGGCGCCTATGGCTACACCTTC. This codes for CASSAGGGAYGYTF. Supplemented by reference TRBV9 and TRBJ1-2, the full variable domain reads DSGVTQTPKHLITATGQRVTLRCSPRSGDLSVYWYQQSLDQGLQFLIQYYNGEERAKGNILERFSAQQFPDLHSELNLSSLELGDSALYFCASSAGGGAYGYTFGSGTRLTVV.

This chain connects TRBV4-3 to TRBJ2-1; 8 nucleotides match TRBD2. Per germline, CDR1 LGHNA and CDR2 YSLEER. The CDR3 is made up of 16 amino acids. The V segment lost 5 bases and the J segment 6 bases; nucleotides outside the gene matches: 12. The CDR3 coding sequence is TGCGCCAGCAGCTATGGACAGATCGGACTAGCCAATGAGCAGTTCTTC. Protein: CASSYGQIGLANEQFF.

The chain links TRBV18 to TRBJ2-2, with 7 bases matching TRBD2. The CDR3 totals 17 residues. Germline trimming cut 6 bases from V and 4 bases from J; bases unmatched to any gene: 14. From germline, CDR1 is KGHSH and CDR2 LQKENI. CDR3 amino acids: CASSAYQGSSGTGELFF. In DNA, the CDR3 is TGTGCCAGCTCTGCTTACCAAGGGTCTAGCGGCACCGGGGAGCTGTTTTTT.

CDR3 nucleotide sequence: TGCAGCGACGCAAGGACAGGGGGGTCTGAAGCTTTCTTT. Protein sequence: CSDARTGGSEAFF. The genes are TRBV29-1 and TRBJ1-1; 10 positions match TRBD1. The trim removed 7 bases at V and 6 bases at J, leaving 8 bases unmatched. The germline V gene encodes CDR1 SQVTM and CDR2 ANQGSEA. CDR3 length equals 13 residues.

The rearrangement uses TRBV5-1 and TRBJ1-2; TRBD1 aligns across 7 bases. The CDR3 loop spans 15 amino acids. V lost 0 bases and J lost 4; bases outside the gene matches: 6. Germline CDR1 SGHRS, CDR2 YFSETQ. The CDR3 DNA sequence: TGCGCCAGCAGCTTGGGCGGGACAGAGTCCTATGGCTACACCTTC. Its protein is CASSLGGTESYGYTF.

The chain links TRBV5-6 to TRBJ1-1, with a weak D call TRBD1 (6 bases). This CDR3 is 14 amino acids long. Germline V CDR1 and CDR2: SGHDT, YYEEEE. V lost 1 base to trimming and J lost 6 bases, with 13 bases between them. The CDR3 region has the DNA TGTGCCAGCAGCTTGATTACAGGGCGGCCTGAAGCTTTCTTT. Its translation is CASSLITGRPEAFF. The variable domain in full, completed from reference TRBV5-6 and TRBJ1-1, reads DAGVTQSPTHLIKTRGQQVTLRCSPKSGHDTVSWYQQALGQGPQFIFQYYEEEERQRGNFPDRFSGHQFPNYSSELNVNALLLGDSALYLCASSLITGRPEAFFGQGTRLTVV.

The chain joins TRBV18 to TRBJ1-6; 8 positions match TRBD1. Trimming removed 3 bases from V and 14 bases from J; junction bases left unmatched: 6. The CDR3 spans 13 residues. Looked up from germline, CDR1 is KGHSH and CDR2 is LQKENI. CDR3: CASSPWTGLALHF. CDR3 DNA sequence: TGTGCCAGCTCACCCTGGACAGGGCTGGCCCTCCACTTT.

This chain uses TRBV19 with TRBJ2-1, with a weak D call TRBD2 (6 bases). Between the trimmed V and J ends, which lost 6 bases and 6 bases, there was a span of 15 bases. CDR1 and CDR2 (germline): LNHDA, SQIVND (reference sequence). CDR3 length: 14 residues. DNA for the CDR3: TGTGCCAGTAGCACTTCGGGACTCAGCAATGAGCAGTTCTTC. Its protein is CASSTSGLSNEQFF. The variable domain in full, completed from reference TRBV19 and TRBJ2-1, reads DGGITQSPKYLFRKEGQNVTLSCEQNLNHDAMYWYRQDPGQGLRLIYYSQIVNDFQKGDIAEGYSVSREKKESFPLTVTSAQKNPTAFYLCASSTSGLSNEQFFGPGTRLTVL.

The gene calls are TRBV27 and TRBJ1-3; maybe TRBD1 (5 bases). The CDR3 contains 14 residues. V lost 7 bases and J 3 bases, leaving 13 bases between the germline ends. Germline assignment: CDR1 MNHEY and CDR2 SMNVEV (reference sequence). DNA of the CDR3: TGTGCCAGCAAGAAACGAGGGGTTGGAAACACCATATATTTT. It is translated as CASKKRGVGNTIYF.

This sequence joins TRBV12-3 or TRBV12-4 and TRBJ1-5; D gene unclear. The CDR3 covers 13 residues. The V and J ends lost 5 bases and 1 base respectively, with 6 bases between them. CDR3 loop: CASSTTSNQPQHF. Written as DNA, the CDR3 is TGTGCCAGCAGTACGACAAGCAATCAGCCCCAGCATTTT.

The rearrangement joins TRBV2 to TRBJ1-3, with D hard to call. The V gene's germline CDR1 is SNHLY and CDR2 FYNNEI. The CDR3 has 12 residues. Trimming removed 8 bases from V and 4 bases from J, with 9 bases in between. CDR3 amino acids: CASGEHGNTIYF. The CDR3 bases are TGTGCCAGCGGGGAACACGGAAACACCATATATTTT. Together with reference TRBV2 and TRBJ1-3, the CDR3 gives the full variable domain: EPEVTQTPSHQVTQMGQEVILRCVPISNHLYFYWYRQILGQKVEFLVSFYNNEISEKSEIFDDQFSVERPDGSNFTLKIRSTKLEDSAMYFCASGEHGNTIYFGEGSWLTVV.

The chain is built from TRBV28 and TRBJ2-5; no reliable D call. Germline lookup yields CDR1 MDHEN and CDR2 SYDVKM. The germline V and J ends were trimmed by 3 bases and 4 bases, with 6 bases remaining between them. The CDR3 is 12 residues long. The CDR3 nucleotides read TGTGCCAGCAGTTTCGGTCCAGAGACCCAGTACTTC. Protein product: CASSFGPETQYF.

This clone was detected only once. The genes are TRBV5-8 and TRBJ2-5; TRBD2 aligns across 10 bases. Germline lookup yields CDR1 SGHTS and CDR2 YDEGEE. This CDR3 is 17 amino acids long. Trimming at V came to 0 bases and at J to 5 bases, leaving 10 bases not matched to a gene. CDR3 sequence reads: CASSLVPSGGRWETQYF. CDR3 DNA sequence: TGTGCCAGCAGCTTGGTCCCTAGCGGGGGCAGATGGGAGACCCAGTACTTC.